This entry lists 8 T cell receptor beta chains sequenced from one sample in a study of T cells in Graves' hyperthyroidism and ophthalmopathy. RNA transcripts served as the template for amplifying TCR beta CDR3 regions. The TCR CDR3 was amplified in a first-round RT-PCR using the HTBI primer set. One entry per CDR3 protein results from TCRdb running MiXCR on the multiplex PCR reads. There are about 480,000 distinct CDR3 sequences in the sample; under 15% occur only once, and less than 20% lies in the top ten. Material for sequencing was blood. These receptors were collected from a woman aged 18-35 years with Graves' hyperthyroidism.

In its sample, this clonotype was seen a few times. The genes are TRBV20-1 and TRBJ2-7; a possible D gene is TRBD2 (6 bases). The ends were cut back, 7 bases at V and 6 bases at J, with 19 bases in the middle. The CDR3 consists of 13 residues. Germline values: CDR1 DFQATT, CDR2 SNEGSKA (reference sequence). CDR3 in DNA: TGCAGTGTTCCCCGAGGAGGGTGGAGCGAGCAGTACTTC. Amino acid sequence: CSVPRGGWSEQYF.

The sample holds many counts of this clonotype. J is TRBJ1-1 and V is TRBV12-3 or TRBV12-4, with D uncertain. Trimming shortened V by 5 bases and J by 10 bases, and 17 bases separated the two germline ends. The CDR3 runs to 13 residues. As DNA, the CDR3 is TGTGCCAGCAGTCCGATCGCTACTGATTTAGCTTTCTTT. Translated, it gives CASSPIATDLAFF.

The rearrangement links TRBV18 to TRBJ1-1; D gene unclear. Deletions cut 3 bases from V and 1 base from J, with 12 bases between. Germline CDR1 and CDR2: KGHSH and LQKENI. This CDR3 is 15 amino acids long. The CDR3 reads CASSPYRVENTEAFF. The CDR3 DNA is TGTGCCAGCTCACCCTATCGGGTAGAGAACACTGAAGCTTTCTTT.

This clonotype was picked up many times. The chain employs TRBV6-1 and TRBJ1-1; no clear D gene. This CDR3 has 13 residues. V was cut by 5 bases and J by 2 bases, with 9 bases left in between. Per germline, CDR1 MNHNS and CDR2 SASEGT. The CDR3 region has the DNA TGTGCCAGCAGTTCCAACTACAACACTGAAGCTTTCTTT. Encoded protein: CASSSNYNTEAFF.

This clonotype was observed a handful of times. This chain joins TRBV18 and TRBJ1-1; no reliable D call. V lost 2 bases and J lost 4, with 14 bases in between. The CDR3 has 15 amino acids. The germline V gene has CDR1 KGHSH and CDR2 LQKENI. The CDR3 bases are TGTGCCAGCTCACCAAGGGAAACTCATAGCACTGAAGCTTTCTTT. This codes for CASSPRETHSTEAFF.

There are many counts of this clonotype. The rearrangement links TRBV5-1 to TRBJ1-1; the D gene is possibly TRBD1 (5 bases). V was pared by 0 bases and J by 3 bases, with 12 bases between. Germline V gene data show CDR1 as SGHRS and CDR2 as YFSETQ. The CDR3 loop spans 15 amino acids. This chain's CDR3 is CASSLAGGLDTEAFF. The CDR3 DNA follows: TGCGCCAGCAGCTTGGCTGGGGGGTTGGACACTGAAGCTTTCTTT.

In its sample, this clonotype was seen many times. The chain is built from TRBV19 and TRBJ1-5, with no clear D. Germline V gives CDR1 LNHDA, CDR2 SQIVND (reference sequence). The CDR3 extends over 16 amino acids. Trimming pared 5 bases from V and 0 bases from J, leaving 14 bases between. The CDR3 here is CASSVEGDYSNQPQHF. The CDR3 DNA follows: TGTGCCAGTAGTGTGGAGGGCGATTATAGCAATCAGCCCCAGCATTTT.

There are a few counts of this clonotype. This chain joins TRBV20-1 and TRBJ2-3; possibly TRBD1 for D (6 bases). Germline CDR1 DFQATT, CDR2 SNEGSKA (reference sequence). Trimming stripped 2 bases from V and 7 bases from J, with 25 bases between. This CDR3 is built from 17 residues. The CDR3 nucleotides are TGCAGTGCTAGAAATGTAATGACCCCAGGGGTTTGGTATACGCAGTATTTT. This translates into CSARNVMTPGVWYTQYF.